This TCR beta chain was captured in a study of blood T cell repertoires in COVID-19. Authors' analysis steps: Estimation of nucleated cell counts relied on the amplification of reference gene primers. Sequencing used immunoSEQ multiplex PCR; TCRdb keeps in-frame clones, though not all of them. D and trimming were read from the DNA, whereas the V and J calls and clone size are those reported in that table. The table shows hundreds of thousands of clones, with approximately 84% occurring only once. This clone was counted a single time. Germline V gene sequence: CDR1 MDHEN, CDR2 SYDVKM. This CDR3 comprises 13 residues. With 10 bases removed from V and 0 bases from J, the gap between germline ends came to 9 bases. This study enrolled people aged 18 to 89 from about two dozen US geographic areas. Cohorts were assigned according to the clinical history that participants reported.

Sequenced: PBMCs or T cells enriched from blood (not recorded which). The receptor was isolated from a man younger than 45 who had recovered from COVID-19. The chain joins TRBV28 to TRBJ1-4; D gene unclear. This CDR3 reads CATGKATNEKLFF. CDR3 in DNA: TGTGCCACCGGGAAGGCAACTAATGAAAAACTGTTTTTT.